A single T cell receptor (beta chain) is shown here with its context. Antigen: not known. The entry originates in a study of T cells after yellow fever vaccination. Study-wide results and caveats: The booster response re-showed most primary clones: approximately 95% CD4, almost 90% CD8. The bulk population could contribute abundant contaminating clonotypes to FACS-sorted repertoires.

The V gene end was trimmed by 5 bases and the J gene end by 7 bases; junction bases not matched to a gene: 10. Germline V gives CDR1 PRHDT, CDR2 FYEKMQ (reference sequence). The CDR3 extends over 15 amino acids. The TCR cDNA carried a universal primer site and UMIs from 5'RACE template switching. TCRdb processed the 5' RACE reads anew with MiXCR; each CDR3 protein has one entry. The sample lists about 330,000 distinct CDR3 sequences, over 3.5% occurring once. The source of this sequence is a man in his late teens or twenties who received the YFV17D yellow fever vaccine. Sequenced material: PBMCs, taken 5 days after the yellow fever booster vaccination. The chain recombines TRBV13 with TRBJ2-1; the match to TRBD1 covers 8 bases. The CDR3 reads CASSTRQGFLNEQFF. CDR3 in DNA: TGTGCCAGCAGCACCCGACAGGGGTTTCTGAATGAGCAGTTCTTC.